This T cell receptor (beta chain) was retrieved from a study of blood T cell repertoires in COVID-19. Whole-study context: Samples representing acute and convalescent COVID-19 were sourced from the United States, Italy and Spain.

Sequenced by immunoSEQ multiplex PCR; TCRdb stores in-frame clones only, minus some. The data hold about 220,000 clones, with 84% observed a single time. Trimming shortened V by 3 bases and J by 3 bases, and 12 bases separated the two germline ends. Germline V gene sequence: CDR1 MNHEY, CDR2 SMNVEV (reference sequence). The CDR3 runs to 16 residues. Sequences were obtained from PBMCs or T cells enriched from blood (not recorded which). This sequence was found in a middle-aged woman who had recovered from COVID-19. J is TRBJ1-6 and V is TRBV27, with D maybe TRBD1 (6 bases). The CDR3 DNA reads as TGTGCCAGCAGTTTCCGCAGGGGCATCTATAATTCACCCCTCCACTTT. This translates into CASSFRRGIYNSPLHF.